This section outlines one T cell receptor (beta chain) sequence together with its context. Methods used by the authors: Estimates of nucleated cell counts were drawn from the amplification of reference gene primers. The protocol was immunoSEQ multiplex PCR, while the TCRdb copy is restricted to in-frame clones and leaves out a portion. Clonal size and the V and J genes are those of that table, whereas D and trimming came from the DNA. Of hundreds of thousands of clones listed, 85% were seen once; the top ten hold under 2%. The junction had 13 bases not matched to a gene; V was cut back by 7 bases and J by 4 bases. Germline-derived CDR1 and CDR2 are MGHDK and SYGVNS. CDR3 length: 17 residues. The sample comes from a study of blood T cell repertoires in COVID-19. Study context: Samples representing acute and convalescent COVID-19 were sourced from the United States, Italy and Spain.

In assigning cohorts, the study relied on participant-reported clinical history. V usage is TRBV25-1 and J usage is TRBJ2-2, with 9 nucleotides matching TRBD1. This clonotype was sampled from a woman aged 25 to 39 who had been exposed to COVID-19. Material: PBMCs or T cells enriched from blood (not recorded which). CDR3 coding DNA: TGTGCCAGCAAAGAAGGGACAGGGAAGAGACCCACCGGGGAGCTGTTTTTT. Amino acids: CASKEGTGKRPTGELFF.